This T cell receptor beta chain was profiled in a study of patients and donors after allogeneic stem cell transplantation (dated by TCRdb to 2018 to 2020). The CDR1 and CDR2 encoded by the germline V gene are LGHNA and YSLEER. From the cysteine through the phenylalanine, the CDR3 covers 15 amino acids. The only DNA kept is the CDR3, 45 bases in frame from the first base. V lost 4 bases and J lost 2 bases, and the count of bases not matched to a germline gene is 4. The library was produced with RT-PCR. For sequencing, a NextSeq 550 was employed. TCRdb passed the public sequencing reads through fastp at Q25 and MiXCR, retaining productive beta sequences. For every CDR3 protein sequence, its rows merge into one entry that carries the most common genes and DNA. Counted in this sample were about 40,000 distinct CDR3 sequences; 25% to 40% of them appeared once. The top ten hold roughly 70% of the sample.

Worth noting for this clonotype: No cognate antigen has been identified for it. No base quality values were provided; no much bigger clone lies one nucleotide off.

The sample consisted of blood, either unsorted or a sorted T cell fraction (not recorded which). This TCR was sampled from a human donor who was either an allogeneic HSCT recipient or a stem cell or donor lymphocyte infusion donor (not recorded which). It is not recorded whose cells these are; they may come from a transplant donor. The rearrangement combines TRBV4-3 with TRBJ1-4; TRBD1 matches 7 bases in the middle. CDR3 reads: CASSPRGKTNEKLFF. The bases read TGCGCCAGCAGCCCCAGGGGGAAGACTAATGAAAAACTGTTTTTT.